The present TCR beta chain was sequenced within a study of beta chain features in type 1 diabetes. Across the whole study: All samples together contributed 100 million to 120 million sorted cells for examination. Study outcomes and limitations: Moderately but significantly shorter TCRB CDR3s were found in Type 1 diabetes patients in all four CD4+ subsets.

Notes on this clone: Its antigen is still unknown.

The authors reverse transcribed all of the isolated RNA, so sequencing captured expressed TCRB transcripts. Profiling relied on immunoSEQ multiplex PCR, and the TCRdb table lists in-frame clones only, not all of them. Of about 710,000 clones listed, around 15% are singletons. The CDR3 is made up of 15 amino acids. Germline V gene sequence: CDR1 MGHRA, CDR2 YSYEKL. V dropped 2 bases and J dropped 2 bases, with 12 bases sitting between them. This chain connects TRBV4-1 to TRBJ1-2; no firm D call. This sequence was found in a man between 18 and 29 years old with type 1 diabetes. Material for sequencing was naive CD4+ T cells from blood. CDR3 loop: CASSQYISPNYGYTF. The CDR3 coding sequence is TGCGCCAGCAGCCAATATATATCGCCCAACTATGGCTACACCTTC.